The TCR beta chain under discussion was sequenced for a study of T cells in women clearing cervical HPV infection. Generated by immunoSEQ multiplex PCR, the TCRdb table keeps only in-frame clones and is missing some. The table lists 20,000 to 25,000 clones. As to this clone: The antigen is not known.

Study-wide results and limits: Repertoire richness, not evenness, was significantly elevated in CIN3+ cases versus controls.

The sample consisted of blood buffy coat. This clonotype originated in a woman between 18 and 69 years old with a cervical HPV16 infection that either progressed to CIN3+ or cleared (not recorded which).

The CDR3 bases that were read are TGTGCCTGGGTTAAGAGCGGGAGCGCGGAGACC. This translates into CAWVKSGSAET. In full, the CDR3 is CAWVKSGSAETQYF. The chain carries TRBV30 and TRBJ2-5, with 8 bases that match TRBD2. Sequencing ends 3 residues short of the CDR3 end; the germline J gene provides the rest. Germline-derived CDR1 and CDR2 are GTSNPN and SVGIG (reference sequence). The V and J ends lost 5 bases and 5 bases, in that order; junction bases with no gene match: 10. The CDR3 sequence is 14 residues long.